The 23 T cell receptor beta chains below come from one sample, sequenced in a study of cytomegalovirus exposure and HLA in healthy donors. The primer mix had 60 Vbeta and 13 Jbeta primers. TCRdb's table, derived via immunoSEQ multiplex PCR, lists solely in-frame clones and lacks some. The table has under 200,000 clones, roughly 12% seen once; the top ten hold 7.8%. Sequencing was done on a sample of PBMCs. The source is a man aged 50 to 60 in good health and CMV-seropositive.

The chain links TRBV12-5 to TRBJ1-1; possible D gene TRBD1, 5 bases. This CDR3 contains 13 residues. CDR1 LGHNT and CDR2 FRNRAP come from the germline V gene. Trimming shortened V by 5 bases and J by 7 bases, and 14 bases separated the two germline ends. The CDR3 DNA reads TGTGCTAGTGGTCTGGGGGGGGGAGTTGAAGCTTTCTTT. Amino acid sequence: CASGLGGGVEAFF.

The chain combines TRBV5-8 with TRBJ2-5; D possibly corresponds to TRBD2 (6 bases). There are 14 residues in the CDR3. The germline gives CDR1 SGHTS, CDR2 YDEGEE. V was trimmed by 0 bases and J by 5 bases, leaving 11 bases between them. The CDR3 nucleotides read TGTGCCAGCAGCTTGGTTAGCGGCGGGGAGACCCAGTACTTC. Translating gives CASSLVSGGETQYF.

This clone has a handful of counts. The V and J genes are TRBV12-5 and TRBJ1-1; no clear D. CDR3 length equals 14 residues. The germline CDR1 and CDR2 sequences are LGHNT and FRNRAP. Trimming took 0 bases from V and 6 from J, leaving 11 bases between them. CDR3 sequence: CASGLVRGGSEAFF. CDR3 DNA sequence: TGTGCTAGTGGTTTGGTACGGGGAGGGTCTGAAGCTTTCTTT.

This clone was counted between two and nine times. The chain recombines TRBV27 with TRBJ2-5, with D possibly being TRBD1 (5 bases). The CDR3 loop spans 14 amino acids. Trimming took off 8 bases at V and 0 bases at J, with 13 bases between the two ends. The V gene's germline CDR1 is MNHEY and CDR2 SMNVEV (reference sequence). The CDR3 loop reads CASGVRQNQETQYF. Here the CDR3 DNA reads TGTGCCAGCGGCGTTCGACAGAACCAAGAGACCCAGTACTTC.

The J gene is TRBJ2-1, the V gene TRBV9; TRBD2 agrees at 10 bases. The CDR3 spans 15 residues. Trimming at V came to 0 bases and at J to 6 bases, leaving 3 bases not matched to a gene. Germline values: CDR1 SGDLS, CDR2 YYNGEE. CDR3 region: CASSVGAGGGNEQFF. CDR3 bases: TGTGCCAGCAGCGTAGGAGCGGGGGGGGGCAATGAGCAGTTCTTC.

This clone was seen a handful of times. V and J are TRBV29-1 and TRBJ1-2; 11 positions agree with TRBD1. This CDR3 comprises 13 residues. Per the germline V gene, CDR1 is SQVTM and CDR2 is ANQGSEA. Trimming cost V 5 bases and J 5 bases; bases outside gene matches: 4. CDR3 residues: CSVPGQGEYGYTF. In DNA, the CDR3 is TGCAGCGTTCCGGGACAGGGGGAATATGGCTACACCTTC.

This clone has more than one count but fewer than ten. One junction end does not reproduce the germline sequence, and a read error may be involved. The chain uses TRBV29-1 and TRBJ1-2; TRBD1 matches at 8 bases. The CDR3 covers 16 residues. The germline gives CDR1 SQVTM, CDR2 ANQGSEA. As DNA, the CDR3 is TGCAGCGTTGAAGTACCTAAACAGACAGGGGACTATGGCTACCCCTTC. Residues: CSVEVPKQTGDYGYPF.

There are a few counts of this clone. The chain combines TRBV2 with TRBJ1-4; tentatively, D is TRBD1 (5 bases). The ends were cut back, 1 base at V and 7 bases at J, with 10 bases in the middle. This CDR3 comprises 14 residues. Germline V gene data show CDR1 as SNHLY and CDR2 as FYNNEI. The CDR3 reads CASSEVGTAEKLFF. The CDR3 nucleotides read TGTGCCAGCAGTGAAGTAGGGACTGCTGAAAAACTGTTTTTT.

Only a few counts were recorded for this clone. The V call is TRBV19, the J call TRBJ1-1; D ambiguous. Germline V gene lookup returns CDR1 LNHDA and CDR2 SQIVND (reference sequence). The CDR3 has 12 residues. V lost 2 bases, J lost 6 bases, and 7 bases lay in between. This chain's CDR3 is CASSISQSEAFF. The DNA of the CDR3 is TGTGCCAGTAGTATATCACAATCTGAAGCTTTCTTT.

This clone was counted only a few times. The gene calls are TRBV18 and TRBJ1-2, with D possibly TRBD1 on 6 matching bases. This CDR3 comprises 14 residues. The germline V and J ends were trimmed by 3 bases and 0 bases, with 8 bases remaining between them. Per germline, CDR1 KGHSH and CDR2 LQKENI. The CDR3 reads CASSPDSTNYGYTF. The CDR3 nucleotides read TGTGCCAGCTCACCGGACAGTACTAACTATGGCTACACCTTC.

The gene calls are TRBV7-2 and TRBJ2-1; a possible D gene is TRBD2 (5 bases). The CDR3 length is 14 residues. From germline, CDR1 is SGHTA and CDR2 FQGNSA. Trimming removed 5 bases from V and 15 bases from J, with 23 bases in between. The CDR3 protein is CASSLPPESGTRFF. The CDR3 DNA follows: TGTGCCAGCAGCCTCCCCCCGGAGTCGGGCACTAGGTTCTTC.

V usage is TRBV7-9 and J usage is TRBJ2-5, with TRBD1 identical over 8 bases. CDR1 is SEHNR, CDR2 FQNEAQ, per germline (reference sequence). The CDR3 has 14 residues. The ends lost 5 bases at V and 4 bases at J; junction bases unmatched: 6. The DNA of the CDR3 is TGTGCCAGCAGCCCCAGGGACAGGAGAGAGACCCAGTACTTC. Translating gives CASSPRDRRETQYF. The entire variable domain, with the rest obtained from reference TRBV7-9 and TRBJ2-5, is as follows: DTGVSQNPRHKITKRGQNVTFRCDPISEHNRLYWYRQTLGQGPEFLTYFQNEAQLEKSRLLSDRFSAERPKGSFSTLEIQRTEQGDSAMYLCASSPRDRRETQYFGPGTRLLVL.

The genes are TRBV11-3 and TRBJ2-3, with 9 bases matching TRBD2. CDR3 length equals 18 residues. The V and J ends lost 1 base and 2 bases, in that order; junction bases with no gene match: 10. Per the germline V gene, CDR1 is SGHNT and CDR2 is YENEEA. The CDR3 sequence: CASSLVRAGGALTDTQYF. CDR3 nucleotides: TGTGCCAGCAGCTTAGTGAGGGCGGGGGGGGCCCTCACAGATACGCAGTATTTT. Full variable domain (missing parts from reference TRBV11-3 and TRBJ2-3): EAGVVQSPRYKIIEKKQPVAFWCNPISGHNTLYWYLQNLGQGPELLIRYENEEAVDDSQLPKDRFSAERLKGVDSTLKIQPAELGDSAVYLCASSLVRAGGALTDTQYFGPGTRLTVL.

The CDR3 protein is CASSLTQGVLSYEQYF. DNA of the CDR3: TGTGCCAGCAGCCTGACTCAGGGGGTACTGTCCTACGAGCAGTACTTC. The rearrangement joins TRBV7-2 to TRBJ2-7; TRBD1 matches 7 bases. The CDR3 is 16 amino acids. Germline V gene sequence: CDR1 SGHTA, CDR2 FQGNSA. The J segment lost 1 base and the V segment lost 5 bases, leaving 11 bases of the junction unmatched.

J is TRBJ1-1 and V is TRBV13; unclear D gene. V dropped 3 bases and J dropped 1 base, with 6 bases sitting between them. Germline values: CDR1 PRHDT, CDR2 FYEKMQ (reference sequence). This CDR3 is 13 amino acids long. The CDR3 DNA is TGTGCCAGCAGCTTTTACGGGAACACTGAAGCTTTCTTT. Protein sequence: CASSFYGNTEAFF. The full variable domain, completed using reference TRBV13 and TRBJ1-1, is AAGVIQSPRHLIKEKRETATLKCYPIPRHDTVYWYQQGPGQDPQFLISFYEKMQSDKGSIPDRFSAQQFSDYHSELNMSSLELGDSALYFCASSFYGNTEAFFGQGTRLTVV.

This clone was counted between two and nine times. The chain employs TRBV5-4 and TRBJ2-6; maybe TRBD1 (6 bases). Trimming took 5 bases from V and 0 from J, leaving 9 bases between them. The CDR3 has 15 amino acids. The germline V gene has CDR1 SGHNT and CDR2 YYREEE (reference sequence). CDR3 protein: CASSDRISGANVLTF. The DNA for the CDR3 is TGTGCCAGCAGTGACAGGATCTCTGGGGCCAACGTCCTGACTTTC.

The chain employs TRBV4-1 and TRBJ2-5, with a possible D match to TRBD1 (6 bases). CDR3 length equals 16 residues. Looked up from germline, CDR1 is MGHRA and CDR2 is YSYEKL. The V end was cut by 4 bases, the J end by 2 bases, with 17 bases between. CDR3 nucleotides: TGCGCCAGCAGCCTCGGTCAGGGGCAGGTTCAAGAGACCCAGTACTTC. This gives the protein CASSLGQGQVQETQYF.

This clone was detected a few times. J is TRBJ1-5 and V is TRBV19; TRBD1 matches 12 bases. This CDR3 spans 18 amino acids. Trimming cost V 5 bases and J 2 bases; bases outside gene matches: 10. Germline values: CDR1 LNHDA, CDR2 SQIVND (reference sequence). The CDR3 here is CASSLHPGTGGRNQPQHF. Written as DNA, the CDR3 is TGTGCCAGTAGTCTCCACCCCGGGACAGGGGGCCGCAATCAGCCCCAGCATTTT.

As for this clone: One junction end does not reproduce the germline sequence, and a read error may be involved. The V and J genes are TRBV5-6 and TRBJ2-7; TRBD1 might be the D (5 bases). Germline values: CDR1 SGHDT, CDR2 YYEEEE. The CDR3 spans 18 residues. The CDR3: CASTPRRQVGHPIGERYF. CDR3 in DNA: TGTGCCAGCACCCCCCGGCGGCAGGTAGGACATCCGATCGGCGAGCGGTACTTC.

This clone was observed a few times. The rearrangement links TRBV14 to TRBJ1-1; D ambiguous. The CDR3 totals 13 residues. Germline V gene data show CDR1 as SGHDN and CDR2 as FVKESK. V was shortened by 4 bases and J by 3 bases, with 9 bases between the two germline ends. CDR3 in DNA: TGTGCCAGCAGCCCGATGCCGGACACTGAAGCTTTCTTT. This codes for CASSPMPDTEAFF. Based on the CDR3 plus reference TRBV14 and TRBJ1-1, the full variable domain is EAGVTQFPSHSVIEKGQTVTLRCDPISGHDNLYWYRRVMGKEIKFLLHFVKESKQDESGMPNNRFLAERTGGTYSTLKVQPAELEDSGVYFCASSPMPDTEAFFGQGTRLTVV.

The sample holds a few counts of this clone. The chain employs TRBV19 and TRBJ1-6; possible D gene TRBD1, 6 bases. The CDR3 runs 17 residues. V lost 5 bases to trimming and J lost 3 bases, with 17 bases between them. Germline assignment: CDR1 LNHDA and CDR2 SQIVND (reference sequence). DNA of the CDR3: TGTGCCAGTAGTGAACAAACCAGGGGCGGCTATAATTCACCCCTCCACTTT. The encoded protein is CASSEQTRGGYNSPLHF.

This clone has only a few counts. This sequence joins TRBV19 and TRBJ1-2; D uncertain. Trimming removed 6 bases at V and 0 bases at J, with 11 bases between. Germline V gene lookup returns CDR1 LNHDA and CDR2 SQIVND (reference sequence). CDR3 length: 14 residues. In DNA form, the CDR3 reads TGTGCCAGTAGGAAACAGAGTTCTAACTATGGCTACACCTTC. Protein product: CASRKQSSNYGYTF.

This clone has more than one count but fewer than ten. The chain combines TRBV7-9 with TRBJ1-2, with 7 bases matching TRBD1. With 5 bases clipped from V and 5 bases from J, the junction kept 2 bases outside the gene matches. The CDR3 has 12 residues. Germline lookup yields CDR1 SEHNR and CDR2 FQNEAQ (reference sequence). The CDR3 is CASSQTGYGYTF. CDR3 DNA sequence: TGTGCCAGCAGCCAGACAGGGTATGGCTACACCTTC.